This T cell receptor beta chain was captured by sequencing in a study of cytomegalovirus exposure and HLA in healthy donors. Study details: Roughly 80% of a few hundred genotyped donors fell in the Caucasian-associated ancestry cluster.

For this clone: Its antigen is unidentified.

The length of the CDR3 is 15 residues. V lost 4 bases and J lost 7, with 16 bases in between. In germline, CDR1 is LNHDA, CDR2 SQIVND (reference sequence). The PCR used 60 Vbeta and 13 Jbeta primers. Produced via immunoSEQ multiplex PCR; TCRdb's table is partial and in-frame only. This table has approximately 150,000 clones, 65% to 70% appearing once. General observations from the study: In a later analysis, DRB1 alleles had the most associated TCRs; HLA-C alleles the fewest. CMV serostatus was the sole immune exposure data available.

What was sequenced was PBMCs. The chain combines TRBV19 with TRBJ2-2, with D possibly TRBD1 on 6 matching bases. The clonotype originates from a man aged 25 to 40 in good health and CMV-seropositive. CDR3 coding DNA: TGTGCCAGTAGTAAGAGCCAGGGGAGCAGCGGGGAGCTGTTTTTT. As protein: CASSKSQGSSGELFF.